This T cell receptor beta chain was identified in a study of T cell responses to AZD1222 COVID-19 vaccine. Generated by immunoSEQ multiplex PCR, the TCRdb table keeps only in-frame clones and is missing some. The sample includes some 180,000 clones, around 90% seen only once; the top ten take 1.5% to 2%. The CDR3 has 11 residues. The ends were cut back, 2 bases at V and 4 bases at J, with 3 bases in the middle. Germline CDR1 and CDR2: LGHDT and YNNKEL (reference sequence). Overall study results and limits: Researchers report vaccine-associated CD4 TCRs spanning spike, with dominance at 160-218 and 743-854. Seropositive AZD1222 recipients at baseline numbered only six or seven. Every sample of the repertoires postdated the peak T cell response.

Investigators merged groups given second doses at roughly 4 or roughly 12 weeks. To note about this clone: Its antigen is still unknown. In the same sample, other DNA sequences code for this CDR3.

The TCR was taken from an adult who received the AZD1222 COVID-19 vaccine. The sample in question was peripheral blood, obtained 28 days after the second AZD1222 dose. V is TRBV3-1 (or the pseudogene TRBV3-2) and J is TRBJ2-7; D gene uncertain. CDR3: CASSQNYEQYF. The CDR3 DNA follows: TGTGCCAGCAGCCAAAATTACGAGCAGTACTTC.